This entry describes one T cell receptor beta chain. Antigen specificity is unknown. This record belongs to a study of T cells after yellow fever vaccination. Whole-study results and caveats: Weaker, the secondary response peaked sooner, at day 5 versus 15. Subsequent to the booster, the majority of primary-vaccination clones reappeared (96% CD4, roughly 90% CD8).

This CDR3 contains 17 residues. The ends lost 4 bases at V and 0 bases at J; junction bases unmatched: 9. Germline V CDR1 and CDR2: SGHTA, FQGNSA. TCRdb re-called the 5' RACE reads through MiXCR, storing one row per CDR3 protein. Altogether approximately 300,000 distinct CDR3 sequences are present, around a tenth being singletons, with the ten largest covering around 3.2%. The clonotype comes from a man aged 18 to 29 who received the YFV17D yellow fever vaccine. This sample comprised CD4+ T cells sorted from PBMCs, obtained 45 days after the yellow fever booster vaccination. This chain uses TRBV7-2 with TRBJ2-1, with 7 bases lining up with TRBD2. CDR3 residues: CASSSLGGESSYNEQFF. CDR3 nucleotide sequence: TGTGCCAGCAGCTCCTTGGGGGGGGAAAGCTCCTACAATGAGCAGTTCTTC.